A selection of T cell receptor beta chains follows, all from one sample in a study of cytomegalovirus exposure and HLA in healthy donors. The repertoire was sequenced with immunoSEQ multiplex PCR; TCRdb's copy has only in-frame clones and lacks some. The sample carries about 190,000 clones, over 80% recorded once. The sequenced material came from PBMCs. All receptors derive from a boy between 2 and 10 years old in good health and CMV-seronegative. The CDR3 runs from the conserved cysteine through the conserved F or W. The order of the fields is J gene, D gene, clone size, V gene, CDR3 DNA, CDR3 protein. A D gene is named only where the DNA matches it firmly. Clone size is given for some rows only: seen once, a few or many times, or a class if the clone is expanded.

TRBJ2-1	TRBD2	.	TRBV6-5	TGTGCCAGCAGTTCCTTTAGCGGGTCCCCCTACAATGAGCAGTTCTTC	CASSSFSGSPYNEQFF
TRBJ1-3	.	.	TRBV7-2	TGTGCCAGCAACCCTATTCAGGCTAACTCTGGAAACACCATATATTTT	CASNPIQANSGNTIYF
TRBJ1-2	TRBD1	.	TRBV29-1	TGCAGCGTTGAAAGCTACAGGGGCTATGGCTACACCTTC	CSVESYRGYGYTF
TRBJ1-3	.	.	TRBV5-4	TGTGCCAGCAGCTTGACCCCCAGCGGGACTGGAAACACCATATATTTT	CASSLTPSGTGNTIYF
TRBJ1-4	TRBD1	.	TRBV2	TGTGCCAGCGCGGGACAGCGCAATGAAAAACTGTTTTTT	CASAGQRNEKLFF
TRBJ1-1	.	once	TRBV29-1	TGCAGCGTTGAAGCCCAGGGCGAAGAAGCTTTCTTT	CSVEAQGEEAFF
TRBJ2-3	.	.	TRBV19	TGTGCCAGTGGCCCCACCCCCGATACGCAGTATTTT	CASGPTPDTQYF
TRBJ2-1	.	.	TRBV20-1	TGCAGTACACTGACAAACAATGAGCAGTTCTTC	CSTLTNNEQFF
TRBJ2-3	TRBD1	.	TRBV4-3	TGCGCCAGCAGCGGACAGGGGGCCGGAGATACGCAGTATTTT	CASSGQGAGDTQYF
TRBJ1-1	TRBD1	.	TRBV5-4	TGTGCCAGCAGCTTGCTAGGGGGCGGCACTGAAGCTTTCTTT	CASSLLGGGTEAFF
TRBJ1-5	.	.	TRBV9	TGTGCCAGCAGCGTGGGAGGGTCCAATCAGCCCCAGCATTTT	CASSVGGSNQPQHF
TRBJ1-1	TRBD1	.	TRBV28	TGTGCCACTAACCCGACAGGGGGCAGAGCTAAAGCTTTCTTT	CATNPTGGRAKAFF
TRBJ2-1	.	once	TRBV21-1	TGTGCCAGCAGCAAAGGTACAGGCTACAATGAGCAGTTCTTC	CASSKGTGYNEQFF
TRBJ2-2	.	once	TRBV29-1	TGCAGCGCGGGTCTTGTGGCCGGGGAGCTGTTTTTT	CSAGLVAGELFF